The 19 T cell receptor beta chains below come from one sample, sequenced in a study of T cell changes during pregnancy in multiple sclerosis. The data were produced by immunoSEQ multiplex PCR, yet TCRdb's version contains in-frame clones alone and is incomplete. Here the sample spans about 62,000 clones, 92% being singletons. The material was peripheral blood, obtained in the second trimester of pregnancy. Receptors were obtained from a female donor in good health, enrolled as a control in a pregnancy study.

The chain recombines TRBV19 with TRBJ1-4; D gene ambiguous. Looked up from germline, CDR1 is LNHDA and CDR2 is SQIVND (reference sequence). V was cut by 0 bases and J by 0 bases, with 8 bases left in between. The CDR3 runs to 16 residues. The CDR3 DNA follows: TGTGCCAGTAGTATAGATCGACAAACAACTAATGAAAAACTGTTTTTT. This translates into CASSIDRQTTNEKLFF. The full variable domain, rest sourced from reference TRBV19 and TRBJ1-4, is DGGITQSPKYLFRKEGQNVTLSCEQNLNHDAMYWYRQDPGQGLRLIYYSQIVNDFQKGDIAEGYSVSREKKESFPLTVTSAQKNPTAFYLCASSIDRQTTNEKLFFGSGTQLSVL.

V gene TRBV7-2 combines with J gene TRBJ2-7; D is unclear. CDR1 and CDR2 (germline): SGHTA, FQGNSA. V lost 7 bases and J 7 bases, leaving 17 bases between the germline ends. The CDR3 contains 13 residues. CDR3 sequence (DNA): TGTGCCAGCACCACCCCAGCGACTCGGGAGCAGTACTTC. This codes for CASTTPATREQYF.

The DNA of the CDR3 is TGTGCCAGCAGCGTAGCTTTAGGGGGACAGGGGCAAGATACGCAGTATTTT. This gives the protein CASSVALGGQGQDTQYF. The chain joins TRBV9 to TRBJ2-3, with 10 bases that match TRBD1. The CDR3 extends over 17 amino acids. V shed 0 bases and J 5 bases; nucleotides not matched to a gene: 9. Per germline, CDR1 SGDLS and CDR2 YYNGEE.

This clone was counted only a few times. The chain links TRBV28 to TRBJ1-5; D gene uncertain. This CDR3 comprises 14 residues. The germline V gene has CDR1 MDHEN and CDR2 SYDVKM. With 3 bases removed from V and 4 bases from J, the gap between germline ends came to 10 bases. The CDR3 DNA is TGTGCCAGCAGTTTCCTACTGAAGAATCAGCCCCAGCATTTT. This encodes CASSFLLKNQPQHF.

The chain is built from TRBV10-1 and TRBJ2-7; TRBD2 matches 8 bases. Germline trimming cut 2 bases from V and 1 base from J; bases unmatched to any gene: 4. CDR1 and CDR2 from the germline V gene are WNHNN and SYGVQD (reference sequence). The CDR3 consists of 15 residues. Here the CDR3 reads CASSEGVAGSYEQYF. The CDR3 DNA sequence: TGCGCCAGCAGTGAGGGGGTAGCGGGGTCCTACGAGCAGTACTTC.

J is TRBJ1-1 and V is TRBV15; D is ambiguous. Germline CDR1 reads LNHNV; CDR2 reads YYDKDF (reference sequence). CDR3 length equals 13 residues. The ends were cut back, 3 bases at V and 7 bases at J, with 12 bases in the middle. DNA for the CDR3: TGTGCCACCAGCAGCCAAAACGGGGTTGAAGCTTTCTTT. Its protein is CATSSQNGVEAFF.

The genes are TRBV13 and TRBJ2-1; D gene unclear. The CDR3 loop spans 14 amino acids. The germline V gene encodes CDR1 PRHDT and CDR2 FYEKMQ (reference sequence). V was clipped by 5 bases and J by 4 bases, with 12 bases between them. DNA of the CDR3: TGTGCCAGCAGCCCCCACGGGTGGTACAATGAGCAGTTCTTC. It encodes CASSPHGWYNEQFF. Complete variable domain (other parts from reference TRBV13 and TRBJ2-1): AAGVIQSPRHLIKEKRETATLKCYPIPRHDTVYWYQQGPGQDPQFLISFYEKMQSDKGSIPDRFSAQQFSDYHSELNMSSLELGDSALYFCASSPHGWYNEQFFGPGTRLTVL.

The chain has TRBV27 and TRBJ2-7; 8 bases align to TRBD2. The germline V gene encodes CDR1 MNHEY and CDR2 SMNVEV (reference sequence). The V gene end was trimmed by 6 bases and the J gene end by 4 bases; junction bases not matched to a gene: 14. The CDR3 runs to 16 residues. CDR3 protein: CASSSALGLALYEQYF. The CDR3 DNA reads TGTGCCAGCAGCTCAGCGCTCGGACTAGCCCTATACGAGCAGTACTTC.

The chain is built from TRBV6-4 and TRBJ2-5; D perhaps matches TRBD2 (6 bases). Germline CDR1 MRHNA, CDR2 SNTAGT. Between the trimmed V and J ends, which lost 5 bases and 5 bases, there was a span of 12 bases. The CDR3 is made up of 13 amino acids. CDR3 sequence reads: CASSLESGETQYF. In DNA, the CDR3 is TGTGCCAGCAGTCTAGAAAGCGGGGAGACCCAGTACTTC.

This chain connects TRBV7-2 to TRBJ1-3; 10 nucleotides align to TRBD1. This CDR3 region has 14 residues. The V gene's germline CDR1 is SGHTA and CDR2 FQGNSA. J lost 5 bases, V lost 6 bases, and 4 bases had no gene match. The CDR3 coding sequence is TGTGCCAGCAGTCGACAGGGGGCTAGAAACACCATATATTTT. This sequence encodes CASSRQGARNTIYF.

The chain couples TRBV27 to TRBJ2-7; 8 bases fit TRBD2. Trimming removed 5 bases from V and 4 bases from J; junction bases left unmatched: 13. The germline V gene encodes CDR1 MNHEY and CDR2 SMNVEV (reference sequence). The CDR3 runs 16 residues. In nucleotides, the CDR3 is TGTGCCAGCAGTCAGATTCCCGGGACTAGGGCTTACGAGCAGTACTTC. Encoded protein: CASSQIPGTRAYEQYF.

The gene calls are TRBV4-3 and TRBJ1-2; TRBD1 matches at 7 bases. After removal of 0 bases from V and 8 bases from J, the junction contained 9 bases not matched to a gene. The CDR3 has 15 amino acids. The germline gives CDR1 LGHNA, CDR2 YSLEER. Here the CDR3 reads CASSQDNRQGWGYTF. DNA of the CDR3: TGCGCCAGCAGCCAAGACAACAGACAGGGATGGGGCTACACCTTC.

V and J are TRBV19 and TRBJ2-1; TRBD2 aligns across 11 bases. CDR3 length: 20 residues. V lost 3 bases, J lost 0 bases, and 13 bases stayed unmatched. CDR1 LNHDA and CDR2 SQIVND come from the germline V gene (reference sequence). CDR3 in amino acids: CASSIRTSGSTFSSYNEQFF. DNA of the CDR3: TGTGCCAGTAGTATCCGGACTAGCGGGTCAACGTTCAGCTCCTACAATGAGCAGTTCTTC. The whole variable domain, remainder taken from reference TRBV19 and TRBJ2-1, is DGGITQSPKYLFRKEGQNVTLSCEQNLNHDAMYWYRQDPGQGLRLIYYSQIVNDFQKGDIAEGYSVSREKKESFPLTVTSAQKNPTAFYLCASSIRTSGSTFSSYNEQFFGPGTRLTVL.

The table lists this clone with a few counts. The chain combines TRBV30 with TRBJ1-1; D not certain. This CDR3 contains 8 residues. Germline V gives CDR1 GTSNPN, CDR2 SVGIG (reference sequence). V was clipped by 5 bases and J by 8 bases, with 3 bases between them. CDR3: CAWREAFF. CDR3 nucleotide sequence: TGTGCCTGGCGGGAAGCTTTCTTT.

This chain links TRBV27 with TRBJ1-1; D not certain. From germline, CDR1 is MNHEY and CDR2 SMNVEV (reference sequence). The CDR3 sequence is 14 residues long. V gave up 2 bases and J gave up 1 base, with 8 bases separating them. In nucleotides, the CDR3 is TGTGCCAGCAGTTTACAGGAACCGAACACTGAAGCTTTCTTT. Amino acids: CASSLQEPNTEAFF.

This chain links TRBV18 with TRBJ1-3, with D possibly matching TRBD1 (6 bases). The CDR3 runs to 16 residues. Germline V lookup: CDR1 KGHSH, CDR2 LQKENI. Trimming removed 4 bases at V and 2 bases at J, with 15 bases between. The CDR3 DNA sequence: TGTGCCAGCTCACTCAACTTAGACAGGACTGGAAACACCATATATTTT. The encoded protein is CASSLNLDRTGNTIYF.

This clone has a single count. The gene calls are TRBV28 and TRBJ2-1, with 8 positions matching TRBD2. Germline CDR1 MDHEN, CDR2 SYDVKM. The CDR3 has 15 residues. V gave up 5 bases and J gave up 10 bases; unmatched junction bases: 13. The CDR3 loop reads CASSLGGGRSREQFF. As DNA, the CDR3 is TGTGCCAGCAGTCTAGGAGGCGGGAGGTCTCGGGAGCAGTTCTTC.

The chain recombines TRBV5-8 with TRBJ1-2; TRBD1 matches 9 bases. The CDR3 extends over 14 amino acids. J gave up 4 bases and V 5 bases, and 6 bases lay outside the gene matches. CDR1 and CDR2 from the germline V gene are SGHTS and YDEGEE. The CDR3 loop is CASRDRGMLYGYTF. The CDR3 DNA reads as TGTGCCAGCAGAGACAGGGGGATGCTCTATGGCTACACCTTC.

The CDR3 here is CASIDDPSAGEQFF. CDR3 DNA sequence: TGTGCCAGTATTGACGACCCCTCAGCGGGTGAGCAGTTCTTC. This chain connects TRBV5-4 to TRBJ2-1, with D possibly matching TRBD2 (6 bases). Trimming took 8 bases from V and 9 from J, leaving 21 bases between them. The CDR3 covers 14 residues. Germline V lookup: CDR1 SGHNT, CDR2 YYREEE (reference sequence).